This T cell receptor beta chain was documented in a study of blood T cell repertoires in COVID-19. Whole-study context: Samples of COVID-19 (acute and convalescent) were obtained from the United States, Italy and Spain. PBMCs, B-cell-depleted T cells, or T cells provided the cDNA or gDNA that made up the material.

The data were produced by immunoSEQ multiplex PCR, yet TCRdb's version contains in-frame clones alone and is incomplete. Of a few hundred thousand clones listed, more than 70% were seen once; the top ten hold under 8%. CDR1 is MNHEY, CDR2 SMNVEV, per germline (reference sequence). V was trimmed by 8 bases and J by 2 bases, leaving 3 bases between them. The CDR3 has 10 residues. This clone appeared many times. The source is a man aged 18 to 29 who had recovered from COVID-19. V and J are TRBV27 and TRBJ1-1; no reliable D call. The specimen was peripheral blood. CDR3 sequence: CASSNTEAFF. DNA for the CDR3: TGTGCCAGCTCAAACACTGAAGCTTTCTTT.